One and the same sample provided the 16 T cell receptor beta chains below, sequenced in a study of T cell changes during pregnancy in multiple sclerosis. The data were produced by immunoSEQ multiplex PCR, yet TCRdb's version contains in-frame clones alone and is incomplete. The sample consists of 70,000 to 95,000 clones, 90% to 95% of them appearing once. Sample: peripheral blood, taken after pregnancy. The source of these receptors is a female donor in good health, enrolled as a control in a pregnancy study.

V usage is TRBV19 and J usage is TRBJ2-7, with D possibly being TRBD2 (6 bases). Germline CDR1 reads LNHDA; CDR2 reads SQIVND (reference sequence). The germline V and J ends were trimmed by 7 bases and 7 bases, with 14 bases remaining between them. This CDR3 contains 12 residues. The CDR3 region has the DNA TGTGCCAGTAACGAGGGAGGTGATGAGCAGTACTTC. It yields the protein CASNEGGDEQYF. The variable domain in full, completed from reference TRBV19 and TRBJ2-7, reads DGGITQSPKYLFRKEGQNVTLSCEQNLNHDAMYWYRQDPGQGLRLIYYSQIVNDFQKGDIAEGYSVSREKKESFPLTVTSAQKNPTAFYLCASNEGGDEQYFGPGTRLTVT.

This chain uses TRBV4-3 with TRBJ1-5; D possibly corresponds to TRBD1 (5 bases). V shed 0 bases and J shed 7 bases, with 16 bases lying between them. Germline-derived CDR1 and CDR2 are LGHNA and YSLEER. The CDR3 length is 16 residues. The DNA of the CDR3 is TGCGCCAGCAGCCAAGATTCGGCGGGGCGTAGGCAGCCCCAGCATTTT. This gives the protein CASSQDSAGRRQPQHF.

The V gene is TRBV7-2, the J gene TRBJ2-5; D uncertain. The CDR3 has 12 residues. The V end was cut by 5 bases, the J end by 2 bases, with 6 bases between. Germline CDR1 is SGHTA and CDR2 is FQGNSA. The chain's CDR3 is CASSLYQETQYF. The CDR3 DNA follows: TGTGCCAGCAGCCTGTATCAAGAGACCCAGTACTTC.

V usage is TRBV30 and J usage is TRBJ2-5; maybe TRBD2 (5 bases). Germline lookup yields CDR1 GTSNPN and CDR2 SVGIG (reference sequence). The CDR3 sequence is 13 residues long. V lost 0 bases and J lost 4, with 9 bases in between. The CDR3 nucleotides read TGTGCCTGGAGTGTTAACCGGGGAGAGACCCAGTACTTC. Encoded protein: CAWSVNRGETQYF.

J is TRBJ2-7 and V is TRBV7-3; 7 positions agree with TRBD2. This CDR3 contains 15 residues. J was trimmed by 2 bases and V by 5 bases; bases with no gene match: 9. CDR1 SGHTA and CDR2 FQGTGA come from the germline V gene. The CDR3 DNA sequence: TGTGCCAGCAGCCCCTGGGCGGGAGACCCCTACGAGCAGTACTTC. As protein: CASSPWAGDPYEQYF.

The J gene is TRBJ2-1, the V gene TRBV5-5, with TRBD1 matching over 8 bases. V trimming: 0 bases; J trimming: 10 bases; junction bases outside the gene matches: 9. CDR3 size: 15 residues. Germline V CDR1 and CDR2: SGHKS, YYEKEE (reference sequence). The CDR3 nucleotides read TGTGCCAGCAGCTTGGCCCCCTCGGCAGGGGGCGAGCAGTTCTTC. This sequence encodes CASSLAPSAGGEQFF.

This chain uses TRBV5-4 with TRBJ1-2; 7 nucleotides agree with TRBD1. The CDR3 sequence is 14 residues long. Trimming removed 2 bases from V and 5 bases from J; junction bases left unmatched: 6. CDR1 SGHNT and CDR2 YYREEE come from the germline V gene (reference sequence). CDR3 loop: CASSLRGQSYGYTF. The CDR3 DNA reads TGTGCCAGCAGCTTACGGGGACAGTCATATGGCTACACCTTC.

The rearrangement links TRBV18 to TRBJ2-1, with TRBD2 matching 11 bases. Germline CDR1 is KGHSH and CDR2 is LQKENI. This CDR3 region has 15 residues. J gave up 5 bases and V 4 bases, and 4 bases lay outside the gene matches. In DNA form, the CDR3 reads TGTGCCAGCTCACTATTAGCGGGGGGGGACAATGAGCAGTTCTTC. Its protein product is CASSLLAGGDNEQFF.

The V gene is TRBV10-1, the J gene TRBJ2-1; 11 bases fit TRBD2. Germline CDR1 reads WNHNN; CDR2 reads SYGVQD (reference sequence). The junction had 7 bases not matched to a gene; V was cut back by 3 bases and J by 9 bases. The CDR3 extends over 15 amino acids. The CDR3 here is CASSDLAGGFGEQFF. CDR3 DNA sequence: TGCGCCAGCAGTGACTTAGCGGGGGGGTTTGGTGAGCAGTTCTTC.

The V call is TRBV5-6, the J call TRBJ1-5; D not certain. The germline V gene encodes CDR1 SGHDT and CDR2 YYEEEE. The germline V and J ends were trimmed by 0 bases and 2 bases, with 15 bases remaining between them. The CDR3 is 17 residues long. As DNA, the CDR3 is TGTGCCAGCAGCTTGGGTTCAGCGAGGGTGGGCAATCAGCCCCAGCATTTT. It specifies CASSLGSARVGNQPQHF. Based on the CDR3 plus reference TRBV5-6 and TRBJ1-5, the full variable domain is DAGVTQSPTHLIKTRGQQVTLRCSPKSGHDTVSWYQQALGQGPQFIFQYYEEEERQRGNFPDRFSGHQFPNYSSELNVNALLLGDSALYLCASSLGSARVGNQPQHFGDGTRLSIL.

This chain joins TRBV20-1 and TRBJ2-1; tentative D call: TRBD2 (5 bases). Looked up from germline, CDR1 is DFQATT and CDR2 is SNEGSKA (reference sequence). V shed 7 bases and J shed 9 bases, with 10 bases lying between them. The CDR3 covers 10 residues. The CDR3 region has the DNA TGCAGTGGGGGAGATTCTGAGCAGTTCTTC. This sequence encodes CSGGDSEQFF.

The chain employs TRBV15 and TRBJ1-2; D is ambiguous. This CDR3 comprises 13 residues. Trimming took off 0 bases at V and 5 bases at J, with 7 bases between the two ends. Per germline, CDR1 LNHNV and CDR2 YYDKDF (reference sequence). The DNA of the CDR3 is TGTGCCACCAGCAGAGATAAAACTTATGGCTACACCTTC. Protein product: CATSRDKTYGYTF. The full variable domain, rest sourced from reference TRBV15 and TRBJ1-2, is DAMVIQNPRYQVTQFGKPVTLSCSQTLNHNVMYWYQQKSSQAPKLLFHYYDKDFNNEADTPDNFQSRRPNTSFCFLDIRSPGLGDTAMYLCATSRDKTYGYTFGSGTRLTVV.

The CDR3 sequence: CASSLLGTSGFEQFF. The DNA for the CDR3 is TGTGCCAGCAGCTTACTGGGGACTAGCGGGTTTGAGCAGTTCTTC. This chain uses TRBV7-8 with TRBJ2-1; 12 bases are a match to TRBD2. J lost 9 bases, V lost 2 bases, and 5 bases had no gene match. CDR3 length equals 15 residues. CDR1 and CDR2 (germline): SGHVS, FQNEAQ.

The chain has TRBV27 and TRBJ2-7, with 7 bases fitting TRBD1. Germline assignment: CDR1 MNHEY and CDR2 SMNVEV (reference sequence). The CDR3 extends over 16 amino acids. V was clipped by 1 base and J by 2 bases; unmatched bases: 8. The CDR3 loop reads CASSLFGQVPTYEQYF. Written as DNA, the CDR3 is TGTGCCAGCAGTTTATTTGGACAGGTGCCTACCTACGAGCAGTACTTC.

This chain links TRBV19 with TRBJ2-3, with D possibly being TRBD1 (5 bases). CDR3 length equals 14 residues. Germline V gene sequence: CDR1 LNHDA, CDR2 SQIVND (reference sequence). V was pared by 4 bases and J by 5 bases, with 13 bases between. The CDR3 nucleotides are TGTGCCAGTAGTACACGGCGAACAGGAGATACGCAGTATTTT. It encodes CASSTRRTGDTQYF.

The V call is TRBV5-1, the J call TRBJ2-7; TRBD2 matches 8 bases. With V trimmed by 6 bases and J by 3 bases, 5 bases remained unmatched. Looked up from germline, CDR1 is SGHRS and CDR2 is YFSETQ. This CDR3 has 13 residues. CDR3 in DNA: TGCGCCAGCATGTCGGCGGGAGGCTACGAGCAGTACTTC. It specifies CASMSAGGYEQYF.